The 30 T cell receptor beta chains reported below all come from one sample, sequenced in a study of T cell changes during pregnancy in multiple sclerosis. Using immunoSEQ multiplex PCR, the repertoire was profiled, and TCRdb retains in-frame clones only, with some absent. This sample has about 74,000 clones; 88% occur once, and the top ten carry about 3.5%. The specimen comprised peripheral blood, sampled before pregnancy. Receptors originate from a female donor with multiple sclerosis, enrolled in a pregnancy study.

The chain employs TRBV29-1 and TRBJ2-2; 10 bases are a match to TRBD2. Losses at the gene ends were 6 bases for V and 0 bases for J; bases not matched to a gene: 4. Germline CDR1 and CDR2: SQVTM and ANQGSEA. The CDR3 is 15 residues long. DNA of the CDR3: TGCAGCGTATCAGGACTAGCGGCGAACACCGGGGAGCTGTTTTTT. Protein product: CSVSGLAANTGELFF.

The V call is TRBV19, the J call TRBJ2-1; 13 bases agree with TRBD2. Trimming took 3 bases from V and 4 from J; bases not matched to a gene: 6. The CDR3 contains 17 residues. CDR1 is LNHDA, CDR2 SQIVND, per germline (reference sequence). CDR3 amino acids: CASSMAEGLAGYNEQFF. The CDR3 DNA follows: TGTGCCAGTAGTATGGCGGAGGGACTAGCGGGGTACAATGAGCAGTTCTTC.

The chain joins TRBV20-1 to TRBJ1-1; no reliable D call. This CDR3 contains 11 residues. V was trimmed by 5 bases and J by 7 bases, leaving 11 bases between them. Germline V gene lookup returns CDR1 DFQATT and CDR2 SNEGSKA (reference sequence). The CDR3 region has the DNA TGCAGTGCTTTGGGAGAATTTGAAGCTTTCTTT. Its protein product is CSALGEFEAFF.

The sample holds a few counts of this clone. The chain joins TRBV19 to TRBJ1-1, with 9 bases that match TRBD1. The CDR3 spans 14 residues. With V trimmed by 5 bases and J by 4 bases, 5 bases remained unmatched. Germline CDR1 and CDR2: LNHDA and SQIVND (reference sequence). CDR3 bases: TGTGCCAGTAGTTTTACACAGGGGGCCACTGAAGCTTTCTTT. Its translation: CASSFTQGATEAFF.

Written as DNA, the CDR3 is TGTGCCAGCAGACAGGGACAGAACTACGAGCAGTACTTC. Protein product: CASRQGQNYEQYF. The V call is TRBV6-5, the J call TRBJ2-7; 7 bases align to TRBD1. The CDR3 has 13 amino acids. The germline CDR1 and CDR2 sequences are MNHEY and SVGAGI. Trimming took 6 bases from V and 3 from J; bases not matched to a gene: 5.

This chain connects TRBV5-6 to TRBJ2-2; 7 positions agree with TRBD2. Unmatched junction bases numbered 5, after V lost 9 bases and J lost 3 bases. The CDR3 covers 13 residues. Germline V gives CDR1 SGHDT, CDR2 YYEEEE. The CDR3 here is CAIPGGDTGELFF. CDR3 DNA sequence: TGTGCCATCCCGGGAGGCGACACCGGGGAGCTGTTTTTT. The full variable domain, completed using reference TRBV5-6 and TRBJ2-2, is DAGVTQSPTHLIKTRGQQVTLRCSPKSGHDTVSWYQQALGQGPQFIFQYYEEEERQRGNFPDRFSGHQFPNYSSELNVNALLLGDSALYLCAIPGGDTGELFFGEGSRLTVL.

V usage is TRBV4-1 and J usage is TRBJ2-1; 9 bases agree with TRBD2. The CDR3 totals 17 residues. The ends lost 0 bases at V and 2 bases at J; junction bases unmatched: 5. CDR1 and CDR2 from the germline V gene are MGHRA and YSYEKL. The CDR3 region has the DNA TGCGCCAGCAGCCAAGAGGGGCTAGCGGGAACCTACAATGAGCAGTTCTTC. It encodes CASSQEGLAGTYNEQFF.

The chain is built from TRBV7-8 and TRBJ2-3; D might be TRBD2 (7 bases). The germline V gene has CDR1 SGHVS and CDR2 FQNEAQ. V was shortened by 6 bases and J by 2 bases, with 21 bases between the two germline ends. The CDR3 has 17 residues. The CDR3 region is CASRQWRGPSSTDTQYF. The CDR3 DNA is TGTGCCAGCAGACAATGGCGGGGGCCGTCCTCCACAGATACGCAGTATTTT.

This clone was observed a handful of times. The chain carries TRBV5-1 and TRBJ1-4; 8 bases are a match to TRBD1. V was clipped by 1 base and J by 7 bases; unmatched bases: 6. Germline values: CDR1 SGHRS, CDR2 YFSETQ. The CDR3 is 15 amino acids. The CDR3 DNA sequence: TGCGCCAGCAGCTTGCGTTCTACAGGGGGTGAAAAACTGTTTTTT. Amino acids: CASSLRSTGGEKLFF. The full variable domain, with the rest looked up from reference TRBV5-1 and TRBJ1-4, is KAGVTQTPRYLIKTRGQQVTLSCSPISGHRSVSWYQQTPGQGLQFLFEYFSETQRNKGNFPGRFSGRQFSNSRSEMNVSTLELGDSALYLCASSLRSTGGEKLFFGSGTQLSVL.

V is TRBV2 and J is TRBJ2-1, with D tentatively TRBD2 (5 bases). The CDR3 sequence is 14 residues long. Looked up from germline, CDR1 is SNHLY and CDR2 is FYNNEI. V was trimmed by 6 bases and J by 8 bases, leaving 17 bases between them. The DNA for the CDR3 is TGTGCCAGCAGGTACGAAGGTCGGGATTATGAGCAGTTCTTC. Residues: CASRYEGRDYEQFF.

The chain employs TRBV27 and TRBJ1-5; D uncertain. Trimming cost V 2 bases and J 6 bases, with 8 bases left between them. The CDR3 sequence is 13 residues long. CDR1 is MNHEY and CDR2 is SMNVEV in the germline V gene (reference sequence). CDR3 protein: CASSLKEFQPQHF. The CDR3 DNA reads TGTGCCAGCAGTTTAAAGGAGTTTCAGCCCCAGCATTTT.

The sample holds one count of this clone. This chain links TRBV5-4 with TRBJ2-3; TRBD2 might be the D (7 bases). Trimming took 1 base from V and 4 from J, leaving 13 bases between them. Germline V gene sequence: CDR1 SGHNT, CDR2 YYREEE (reference sequence). CDR3 size: 15 residues. CDR3 sequence: CASSLYGGRADTQYF. In DNA, the CDR3 is TGTGCCAGCAGCTTGTACGGGGGGCGCGCAGATACGCAGTATTTT.

The chain has TRBV9 and TRBJ2-1; D perhaps matches TRBD1 (5 bases). Trimming took off 3 bases at V and 6 bases at J, with 7 bases between the two ends. Germline CDR1 and CDR2: SGDLS and YYNGEE. The CDR3 is 12 residues long. CDR3 region: CASSGTPNEQFF. CDR3 nucleotides: TGTGCCAGCAGCGGGACACCCAATGAGCAGTTCTTC.

V gene TRBV6-5 combines with J gene TRBJ2-7; 11 bases are shared with TRBD2. The CDR3 has 16 amino acids. V was clipped by 0 bases and J by 3 bases; unmatched bases: 4. Germline CDR1 and CDR2: MNHEY and SVGAGI. CDR3 amino acids: CASSYSGLAGGYEQYF. The DNA of the CDR3 is TGTGCCAGCAGTTACTCCGGGCTAGCGGGAGGCTACGAGCAGTACTTC.

The gene calls are TRBV15 and TRBJ1-1; a possible D gene is TRBD1 (6 bases). Trimming cost V 5 bases and J 1 base, with 17 bases left between them. CDR1 is LNHNV, CDR2 YYDKDF, per germline (reference sequence). This CDR3 is built from 16 residues. CDR3 coding DNA: TGTGCCACCAGCGGACACAGGGCCTTACCGAACACTGAAGCTTTCTTT. This translates into CATSGHRALPNTEAFF.

This clone was found a few times. This chain connects TRBV7-9 to TRBJ1-2, with a possible D match to TRBD1 (5 bases). The CDR3 contains 13 residues. Germline V CDR1 and CDR2: SEHNR, FQNEAQ (reference sequence). V was shortened by 5 bases and J by 8 bases, with 15 bases between the two germline ends. The DNA of the CDR3 is TGTGCCAGCAGCCCTGGGGCTGGGTCCGGCTACACCTTC. Translated, it gives CASSPGAGSGYTF.

Only one count was recorded for this clone. The genes are TRBV7-2 and TRBJ1-5; D gene uncertain. Germline lookup yields CDR1 SGHTA and CDR2 FQGNSA. The CDR3 has 15 amino acids. V lost 5 bases to trimming and J lost 0 bases, with 11 bases between them. The CDR3 protein is CASSPWRDSNQPQHF. In nucleotides, the CDR3 is TGTGCCAGCAGCCCGTGGAGGGATAGCAATCAGCCCCAGCATTTT.

For this clone: This CDR3 is also generated by other DNA sequences in the sample. The V gene is TRBV30, the J gene TRBJ2-3, with no clear D. CDR1 is GTSNPN and CDR2 is SVGIG in the germline V gene (reference sequence). The CDR3 extends over 13 amino acids. Trimming removed 1 base from V and 0 bases from J, with 5 bases in between. The CDR3 here is CAWSGGSTDTQYF. The DNA of the CDR3 is TGTGCCTGGAGTGGCGGTAGCACAGATACGCAGTATTTT.

In its sample, this clone is medium-sized. This rearrangement joins TRBV6-1 to TRBJ1-6, with 9 bases lining up with TRBD1. V trimming: 6 bases; J trimming: 4 bases; junction bases outside the gene matches: 10. Per the germline V gene, CDR1 is MNHNS and CDR2 is SASEGT. This CDR3 contains 17 residues. The DNA of the CDR3 is TGTGCCAGCAGGGAAACTGCAGACAGGGGGTATAATTCACCCCTCCACTTT. It translates to CASRETADRGYNSPLHF.

CDR3 region: CASSTGQGVEQFF. Written as DNA, the CDR3 is TGTGCCAGCAGCACGGGACAGGGGGTTGAGCAGTTCTTC. V usage is TRBV7-2 and J usage is TRBJ2-1, with 11 bases lining up with TRBD1. The ends lost 5 bases at V and 9 bases at J; junction bases unmatched: 3. Germline-derived CDR1 and CDR2 are SGHTA and FQGNSA. The CDR3 length is 13 residues.

The gene calls are TRBV10-3 and TRBJ2-3, with a tentative D call TRBD2 (6 bases). The germline V gene has CDR1 ENHRY and CDR2 SYGVKD. The CDR3 runs to 14 residues. Trimming took off 1 base at V and 2 bases at J, with 7 bases between the two ends. Here the CDR3 reads CAISEWGDTDTQYF. CDR3 nucleotides: TGTGCCATCAGTGAGTGGGGGGACACAGATACGCAGTATTTT.

The chain combines TRBV10-3 with TRBJ2-3, with D tentatively TRBD2 (5 bases). Trimming cost V 6 bases and J 3 bases, with 7 bases left between them. Looked up from germline, CDR1 is ENHRY and CDR2 is SYGVKD. The CDR3 totals 12 residues. The CDR3 nucleotides are TGTGCCATCAGAGGAGGTACAGATACGCAGTATTTT. Its protein is CAIRGGTDTQYF.

This chain uses TRBV5-1 with TRBJ2-4, with D perhaps matching TRBD1 (5 bases). This CDR3 contains 17 residues. Per the germline V gene, CDR1 is SGHRS and CDR2 is YFSETQ. With 1 base removed from V and 1 base from J, the gap between germline ends came to 15 bases. Here the CDR3 reads CASSLLQGDLAKNIQYF. The CDR3 DNA sequence: TGCGCCAGCAGCTTGCTTCAGGGCGATTTGGCCAAAAACATTCAGTACTTC.

CDR3 DNA: TGCAGCGTGCAGGGCCAGCTGAGGAATGAAAAACTGTTTTTT. This codes for CSVQGQLRNEKLFF. This chain uses TRBV29-1 with TRBJ1-4; perhaps TRBD1 as D (5 bases). Trimming stripped 6 bases from V and 5 bases from J, with 16 bases between. From germline, CDR1 is SQVTM and CDR2 ANQGSEA. The CDR3 runs to 14 residues.

The chain joins TRBV11-2 to TRBJ2-7; TRBD2 might be the D (6 bases). Looked up from germline, CDR1 is SGHAT and CDR2 is FQNNGV. This CDR3 region has 14 residues. The V end was cut by 4 bases, the J end by 1 base, with 11 bases between. The CDR3, as DNA: TGTGCCAGCAGCTACCCAGGGAGGTCCTACGAGCAGTACTTC. Amino acids: CASSYPGRSYEQYF.

This rearrangement joins TRBV6-5 to TRBJ2-7, with D possibly matching TRBD1 (6 bases). Germline loops: CDR1 MNHEY, CDR2 SVGAGI. V lost 0 bases and J 2 bases, leaving 8 bases between the germline ends. The CDR3 totals 14 residues. The CDR3 spells CASSYSYRAYEQYF. The CDR3 region has the DNA TGTGCCAGCAGTTACTCTTACAGGGCCTACGAGCAGTACTTC.

The V and J genes are TRBV5-1 and TRBJ2-1; 16 bases line up with TRBD2. The CDR3 consists of 15 residues. V lost 3 bases, J lost 12 bases, and 6 bases stayed unmatched. The germline V gene has CDR1 SGHRS and CDR2 YFSETQ. CDR3 sequence (DNA): TGCGCCAGCAGCTGGGGACTAGCGGGAGGGCCGGGGCAGTTCTTC. This codes for CASSWGLAGGPGQFF.

This clone has only one observation. V and J are TRBV7-2 and TRBJ2-7, with 7 positions matching TRBD2. There are 15 residues in the CDR3. The V gene end was trimmed by 4 bases and the J gene end by 6 bases; junction bases not matched to a gene: 12. Per the germline V gene, CDR1 is SGHTA and CDR2 is FQGNSA. CDR3 protein: CASSWIGLAGAEQYF. The CDR3 DNA sequence: TGTGCCAGCAGCTGGATAGGGTTAGCGGGCGCCGAGCAGTACTTC.

The rearrangement uses TRBV12-5 and TRBJ2-5, with 8 bases matching TRBD2. This CDR3 is 20 amino acids long. Germline CDR1 LGHNT, CDR2 FRNRAP. V trimming: 5 bases; J trimming: 2 bases; junction bases outside the gene matches: 22. In nucleotides, the CDR3 is TGTGCTAGTGGTCAACCGGGGGGCGGGGGGAAGGGCCTACCACAAGAGACCCAGTACTTC. The encoded protein is CASGQPGGGGKGLPQETQYF.

CDR3 nucleotides: TGTGCCAGCAGTTTTAAGGGGACACCACCCTACGAGCAGTACTTC. This encodes CASSFKGTPPYEQYF. This chain connects TRBV27 to TRBJ2-7; possibly TRBD1 for D (6 bases). CDR1 MNHEY and CDR2 SMNVEV come from the germline V gene (reference sequence). With 3 bases removed from V and 2 bases from J, the gap between germline ends came to 14 bases. The CDR3 covers 15 residues.